Below, 12 T cell receptor beta chains from the same sample are listed, as sequenced in a study of cytomegalovirus exposure and HLA in healthy donors. Researchers ran the PCR with 60 Vbeta and 13 Jbeta primers. TCRdb's copy holds only in-frame clones and misses some; the assay was immunoSEQ multiplex PCR. The table records approximately 240,000 clones, around 80% of them present only once. Sequenced material: PBMCs. The receptors stem from a woman in her sixties in good health and CMV-seropositive.

The rearrangement links TRBV6-1 to TRBJ1-5; D ambiguous. This CDR3 spans 13 amino acids. Trimming pared 1 base from V and 4 bases from J, leaving 5 bases between. Germline CDR1 is MNHNS and CDR2 is SASEGT. CDR3 bases: TGTGCCAGCAGTGAAGTACAGAATCAGCCCCAGCATTTT. Translated: CASSEVQNQPQHF.

The chain uses TRBV30 and TRBJ1-2, with D perhaps matching TRBD1 (5 bases). The CDR3 runs 12 residues. The germline gives CDR1 GTSNPN, CDR2 SVGIG (reference sequence). The V end lost 0 bases, the J end lost 7 bases, and 9 bases lay between the germline ends. The CDR3 loop reads CAWSVGGGGYTF. In DNA form, the CDR3 reads TGTGCCTGGAGTGTCGGGGGAGGTGGCTACACCTTC.

This clone was seen a single time. This chain connects TRBV7-2 to TRBJ2-7; 8 nucleotides align to TRBD2. Trimming removed 1 base from V and 3 bases from J; junction bases left unmatched: 2. Per germline, CDR1 SGHTA and CDR2 FQGNSA. The CDR3 contains 14 residues. The CDR3 loop is CASSLGGGFYEQYF. CDR3 DNA: TGTGCCAGCAGCTTAGGCGGGGGGTTCTACGAGCAGTACTTC.

The genes are TRBV19 and TRBJ1-4; the D is unclear. V lost 7 bases, J lost 8 bases, and 14 bases lay in between. The CDR3 is made up of 13 amino acids. Per germline, CDR1 LNHDA and CDR2 SQIVND (reference sequence). The CDR3 loop is CASTLRGGEKLFF. The CDR3 DNA reads TGTGCCAGTACTCTGCGGGGTGGGGAAAAACTGTTTTTT.

This clone occurred a few times. V and J are TRBV28 and TRBJ2-3; TRBD2 agrees at 11 bases. The CDR3 has 15 residues. The J segment lost 2 bases and the V segment lost 6 bases, leaving 4 bases of the junction unmatched. Germline CDR1 reads MDHEN; CDR2 reads SYDVKM. CDR3 nucleotide sequence: TGTGCCAGCAGCAGTAGCGGGGGGGACACAGATACGCAGTATTTT. This sequence encodes CASSSSGGDTDTQYF.

This clone was seen only once. This sequence joins TRBV21-1 and TRBJ2-5; TRBD1, the table's D call, lacks a check against the DNA. TRBV21-1 is given as a pseudogene. This CDR3 spans 18 amino acids. The CDR3 region is CASSKWGAQGQYQETQYF. The CDR3, as DNA: TGTGCCAGCAGCAAATGGGGGGCTCAGGGACAGTACCAAGAGACCCAGTACTTC.

This chain uses TRBV11-2 with TRBJ2-7, with TRBD1 identical over 8 bases. Germline CDR1 is SGHAT and CDR2 is FQNNGV. V was clipped by 5 bases and J by 3 bases; unmatched bases: 12. The CDR3 contains 16 residues. The CDR3 sequence: CASSTQGAVGFYEQYF. CDR3 bases: TGTGCCAGCAGCACCCAGGGGGCCGTAGGATTCTACGAGCAGTACTTC.

The CDR3 loop is CASMSGGNYGYTF. The CDR3 DNA reads TGTGCCAGCATGTCAGGGGGAAACTATGGCTACACCTTC. The chain links TRBV2 to TRBJ1-2, with 7 bases fitting TRBD1. This CDR3 contains 13 residues. V gave up 7 bases and J gave up 2 bases; unmatched junction bases: 4. Germline V gene sequence: CDR1 SNHLY, CDR2 FYNNEI.

The V gene is TRBV29-1, the J gene TRBJ2-7; the match to TRBD1 covers 9 bases. This CDR3 has 14 residues. After removal of 6 bases from V and 4 bases from J, the junction contained 10 bases not matched to a gene. Germline V gene data show CDR1 as SQVTM and CDR2 as ANQGSEA. The CDR3 DNA reads as TGCAGCGTGGGCGGGACAGGGCCGCCTTACGAGCAGTACTTC. Translation gives CSVGGTGPPYEQYF.

The chain couples TRBV6-4 to TRBJ2-2, with 13 bases identical to TRBD2. V lost 4 bases to trimming and J lost 5 bases; unmatched junction nucleotides: 10. The CDR3 runs 18 residues. Looked up from germline, CDR1 is MRHNA and CDR2 is SNTAGT. The CDR3 reads CASSGRTSGGPRTGELFF. DNA for the CDR3: TGTGCCAGCAGTGGCCGGACTAGCGGGGGCCCGAGGACCGGGGAGCTGTTTTTT.

CDR3 loop: CASSLSGTGVLGEAFF. The DNA of the CDR3 is TGCGCCAGCAGCTTATCCGGGACAGGGGTTTTAGGTGAAGCTTTCTTT. The gene calls are TRBV5-1 and TRBJ1-1; 10 bases map to TRBD1. The germline V gene has CDR1 SGHRS and CDR2 YFSETQ. The CDR3 has 16 amino acids. Unmatched junction bases numbered 11, after V lost 2 bases and J lost 7 bases.

The rearrangement links TRBV28 to TRBJ2-7; 10 bases are a match to TRBD1. CDR3 length: 16 amino acids. CDR1 is MDHEN and CDR2 is SYDVKM in the germline V gene. The junction had 10 bases not matched to a gene; V was cut back by 4 bases and J by 4 bases. CDR3 coding DNA: TGTGCCAGCAGTTCCCCATCGAGGACAGGGGGTTACGAGCAGTACTTC. This encodes CASSSPSRTGGYEQYF.